These 14 T cell receptor beta chains were sequenced from one sample in a study of blood T cell repertoires in COVID-19 (dated by TCRdb to 2018 to 2020). The library was built by means of the immunoSEQ multiplex PCR assay. The source is immuneACCESS, and TCRdb retained only in-frame sequences with V and J called. Part of the clones is not carried over; for the studies checked, unresolved V genes explain less than half of this, and the remainder is unexplained. In this sample the table shows roughly 190,000 clones, roughly 84% of which occur a single time. Clones ranked in the top ten supply over 2% of the sample. What was sequenced was peripheral blood. The source of these receptors is a human donor with acute or convalescent COVID-19. The donor label of this sample is uncertain.

This clone was recorded a few times. This rearrangement joins TRBV5-8 to TRBJ1-3; 11 bases match TRBD1. The CDR3 totals 16 residues. V shed 3 bases and J 2 bases; nucleotides not matched to a gene: 4. From germline, CDR1 is SGHTS and CDR2 YDEGEE. CDR3 nucleotides: TGTGCCAGCAGCTGGGACAGGGGGAGCACTGGAAACACCATATATTTT. This gives the protein CASSWDRGSTGNTIYF.

This rearrangement joins TRBV9 to TRBJ2-3; TRBD2 agrees at 7 bases. The CDR3 runs 15 residues. CDR1 SGDLS and CDR2 YYNGEE come from the germline V gene. Trimming removed 4 bases from V and 4 bases from J; junction bases left unmatched: 9. The chain's CDR3 is CASSPPGGLPDTQYF. CDR3 nucleotides: TGTGCCAGCAGCCCACCCGGGGGGTTACCAGATACGCAGTATTTT.

The genes are TRBV29-1 and TRBJ2-3; 10 nucleotides align to TRBD1. With 4 bases clipped from V and 0 bases from J, the junction kept 4 bases outside the gene matches. The germline CDR1 and CDR2 sequences are SQVTM and ANQGSEA. This CDR3 region has 15 residues. The CDR3 is CSVVWTGGSTDTQYF. CDR3 in DNA: TGCAGCGTTGTTTGGACAGGGGGGAGCACAGATACGCAGTATTTT.

The genes are TRBV6-5 and TRBJ1-2; 9 bases are a match to TRBD1. This CDR3 is built from 14 residues. J gave up 8 bases and V 7 bases, and 11 bases lay outside the gene matches. Looked up from germline, CDR1 is MNHEY and CDR2 is SVGAGI. In DNA form, the CDR3 reads TGTGCCAGCAAAAAACAGGGGGCGCGTGTCGGCTACACCTTC. Residues: CASKKQGARVGYTF.

With respect to this clone: Mismatch with germline at one junction end may stem from a read error. This rearrangement joins TRBV5-4 to TRBJ2-5; TRBD2 aligns across 16 bases. Germline loops: CDR1 SGHNT, CDR2 YYREEE (reference sequence). The CDR3 sequence is 15 residues long. CDR3 residues: CASSQSGTSGGAVDF. Here the CDR3 DNA reads TGTGCCAGCAGCCAATCCGGGACTAGCGGGGGGGCCGTCGACTTC.

The chain has TRBV11-3 and TRBJ2-2, with a weak D call TRBD2 (6 bases). CDR1 and CDR2 from the germline V gene are SGHNT and YENEEA. The CDR3 runs 16 residues. The germline V and J ends were trimmed by 1 base and 4 bases, with 13 bases remaining between them. The CDR3 is CASSLGLGRGTGELFF. The CDR3 nucleotides read TGTGCCAGCAGCTTAGGTCTCGGGAGAGGCACCGGGGAGCTGTTTTTT.

The V call is TRBV28, the J call TRBJ2-7, with TRBD2 matching over 9 bases. Unmatched junction bases numbered 4, after V lost 6 bases and J lost 4 bases. The length of the CDR3 is 13 residues. Germline V gene lookup returns CDR1 MDHEN and CDR2 SYDVKM. DNA for the CDR3: TGTGCCAGCAGGACTAGCGGTAATTACGAGCAGTACTTC. It encodes CASRTSGNYEQYF.

The V and J genes are TRBV30 and TRBJ1-4; 9 nucleotides align to TRBD1. V trimming: 3 bases; J trimming: 8 bases; junction bases outside the gene matches: 7. The CDR3 covers 14 residues. Germline-derived CDR1 and CDR2 are GTSNPN and SVGIG (reference sequence). The CDR3 protein is CAWRIQGAGEKLFF. As DNA, the CDR3 is TGTGCCTGGAGGATACAGGGGGCAGGGGAAAAACTGTTTTTT.

This clone was seen just once. V usage is TRBV20-1 and J usage is TRBJ1-2; 8 bases are a match to TRBD1. J was trimmed by 6 bases and V by 3 bases; bases with no gene match: 9. Per the germline V gene, CDR1 is DFQATT and CDR2 is SNEGSKA (reference sequence). The CDR3 covers 14 residues. This CDR3 reads CSASADREVNGYTF. The DNA of the CDR3 is TGCAGTGCTAGTGCGGACAGGGAGGTCAATGGCTACACCTTC.

The chain uses TRBV5-6 and TRBJ2-5; TRBD2 might be the D (7 bases). V lost 0 bases and J 5 bases, leaving 20 bases between the germline ends. The CDR3 runs 17 residues. Germline V lookup: CDR1 SGHDT, CDR2 YYEEEE. The DNA of the CDR3 is TGTGCCAGCAGCTTGGTAGGGCGGGGGCCACCCAGGGAGACCCAGTACTTC. It specifies CASSLVGRGPPRETQYF.

This chain connects TRBV19 to TRBJ1-5; possible D gene TRBD1, 5 bases. This CDR3 has 16 amino acids. The germline gives CDR1 LNHDA, CDR2 SQIVND (reference sequence). V lost 2 bases and J lost 3, with 14 bases in between. CDR3 nucleotides: TGTGCCAGTAGTATATTCCCAGGGATCGACAATCAGCCCCAGCATTTT. It translates to CASSIFPGIDNQPQHF.

The rearrangement joins TRBV6-2 or TRBV6-3 to TRBJ2-7, with TRBD2 identical over 12 bases. The CDR3 runs 17 residues. V shed 2 bases and J 2 bases; nucleotides not matched to a gene: 7. CDR1 is MNHEY and CDR2 is SVGEGT in the germline V gene. CDR3 in amino acids: CASSYDGLAGFTYEQYF. CDR3 nucleotides: TGTGCCAGCAGTTACGATGGACTAGCGGGGTTTACCTACGAGCAGTACTTC.

This clone was counted between two and nine times. The sample carries other DNA sequences with the same CDR3. Here the CDR3 DNA reads TGTGCCAGCAGCCCGAATCGACTAGCGGGAGTTGTTAAGTCAGGCACCGGGGAGCTGTTTTTT. Its translation: CASSPNRLAGVVKSGTGELFF. V is TRBV7-8 and J is TRBJ2-2, with 12 bases aligning to TRBD2. Germline V CDR1 and CDR2: SGHVS, FQNEAQ. CDR3 size: 21 residues. The trim removed 5 bases at V and 4 bases at J, leaving 20 bases unmatched.

This chain links TRBV3-1 (or the pseudogene TRBV3-2) with TRBJ1-5; possible D gene TRBD1, 5 bases. The CDR3 has 13 amino acids. Looked up from germline, CDR1 is LGHDT and CDR2 is YNNKEL (reference sequence). Trimming took 4 bases from V and 5 from J, leaving 9 bases between them. CDR3: CASSRQRDQPQHF. The CDR3 bases are TGTGCCAGCAGCCGACAGAGAGATCAGCCCCAGCATTTT.